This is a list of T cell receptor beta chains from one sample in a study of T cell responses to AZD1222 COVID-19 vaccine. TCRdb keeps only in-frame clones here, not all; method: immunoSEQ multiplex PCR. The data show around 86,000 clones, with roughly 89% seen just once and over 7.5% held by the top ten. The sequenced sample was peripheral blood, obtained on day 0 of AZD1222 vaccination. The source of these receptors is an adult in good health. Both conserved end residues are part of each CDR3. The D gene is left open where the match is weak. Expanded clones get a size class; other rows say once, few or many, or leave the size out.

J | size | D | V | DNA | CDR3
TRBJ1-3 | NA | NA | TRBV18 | TGTGCCAGCTCACCCGTCGACAAGTCCTCTGGAAACACCATATATTTT | CASSPVDKSSGNTIYF
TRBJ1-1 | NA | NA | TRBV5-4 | TGTGCCAGCAGCTTAGGACAGCAGAACACTGAAGCTTTCTTT | CASSLGQQNTEAFF
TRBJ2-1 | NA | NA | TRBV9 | TGTGCCAGCAGCCCACAGACAGGTCCGCAGAATGAGCAGTTCTTC | CASSPQTGPQNEQFF
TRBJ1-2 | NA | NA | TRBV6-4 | TGTGCCATCCCCCCCCAGGGCGGAGAGAAAACTAACTATGGCTACACCTTC | CAIPPQGGEKTNYGYTF
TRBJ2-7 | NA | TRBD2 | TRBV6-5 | TGTGCCAGCAGTTACTCTGGGGGGGTCTACGAGCAGTACTTC | CASSYSGGVYEQYF
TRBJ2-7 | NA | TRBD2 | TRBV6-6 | TGTGCCAGCAGTACTCGGACTAGCGGGGCCTACGAGCAGTACTTC | CASSTRTSGAYEQYF
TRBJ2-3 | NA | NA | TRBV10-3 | TGTGCCACACTCAAGGGGGACACAGATACGCAGTATTTT | CATLKGDTDTQYF
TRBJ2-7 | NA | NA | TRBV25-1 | TGTGCCAGCAGTGAAGGAATTAGGCCGTACTTC | CASSEGIRPYF
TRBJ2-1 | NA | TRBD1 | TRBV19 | TGTGCCAGTAGACCGAATACAGGGGGTGAGCAGTTCTTC | CASRPNTGGEQFF
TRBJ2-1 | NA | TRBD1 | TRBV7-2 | TGTGCCAGCAGCCTTGGACAGGGGCCGATAAACAATGAGCAGTTCTTC | CASSLGQGPINNEQFF
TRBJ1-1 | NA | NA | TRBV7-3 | TGTGCCAGCAGCGTACGGGGGTGGGACACTGAAGCTTTCTTT | CASSVRGWDTEAFF
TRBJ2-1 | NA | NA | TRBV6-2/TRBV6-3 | TGTGCCAGCAGTTTGCGGGGTGGTCCCAATGAGCAGTTCTTC | CASSLRGGPNEQFF
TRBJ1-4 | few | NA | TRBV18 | TGTGCCAGCTCACCAAAGGGCAGTACTAATGAAAAACTGTTTTTT | CASSPKGSTNEKLFF
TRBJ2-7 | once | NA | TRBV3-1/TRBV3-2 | TGTGCCAGCAGCCAACAGAGTTACGAGCAGTACTTC | CASSQQSYEQYF